Given below is one TCR beta chain in context. Its target is not known. This record comes from a study of OX40 agonist ivuxolimab in advanced cancers. Study as a whole: Ivuxolimab is an agonistic anti-OX40 (CD134) antibody, and patients were treated with it. Earlier anti-PD-1, anti-PD-L1 or anti-CTLA-4 therapy was permitted; 30% to 45% had received some. Study results and limitations: Some nonresponders also had low normalized T-cell clonal expansion. Clonal expansion in partial responders at 0.1-3.0 mg/kg ranked among the lowest.

CDR3 length: 16 amino acids. Looked up from germline, CDR1 is KGHSH and CDR2 is LQKENI. V was clipped by 2 bases and J by 3 bases; unmatched bases: 6. Data came from immunoSEQ multiplex PCR; TCRdb stores just in-frame clones and leaves some out. The sample lists about 66,000 clones, around 82% occurring once. This chain connects TRBV18 to TRBJ1-5, with TRBD1 matching over 8 bases. The material sequenced was CD4+ or CD8+ T cells sorted from blood, taken in a trial of the OX40 agonist ivuxolimab. This clonotype was obtained from an adult with an advanced solid tumor such as melanoma, head and neck, liver or kidney cancer. The CDR3 sequence is CASSPNTGGDNQPQHF. CDR3 DNA sequence: TGTGCCAGCTCACCAAACACAGGGGGAGACAATCAGCCCCAGCATTTT.